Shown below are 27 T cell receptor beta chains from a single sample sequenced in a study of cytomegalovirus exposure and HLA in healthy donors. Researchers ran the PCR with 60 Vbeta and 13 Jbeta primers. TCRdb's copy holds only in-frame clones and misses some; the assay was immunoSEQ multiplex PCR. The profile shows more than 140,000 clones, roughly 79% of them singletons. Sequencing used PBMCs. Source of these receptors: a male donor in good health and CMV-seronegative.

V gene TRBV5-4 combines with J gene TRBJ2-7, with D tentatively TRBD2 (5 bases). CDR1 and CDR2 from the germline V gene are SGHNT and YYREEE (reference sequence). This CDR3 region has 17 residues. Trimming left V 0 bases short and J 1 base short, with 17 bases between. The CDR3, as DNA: TGTGCCAGCAGCTTGGCACTGCGCCGGGATCCGTCCTACGAGCAGTACTTC. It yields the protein CASSLALRRDPSYEQYF.

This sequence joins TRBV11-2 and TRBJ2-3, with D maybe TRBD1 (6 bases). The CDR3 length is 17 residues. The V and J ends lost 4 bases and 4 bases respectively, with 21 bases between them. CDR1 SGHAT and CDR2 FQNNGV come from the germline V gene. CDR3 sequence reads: CASSSQGSRIGPDTQYF. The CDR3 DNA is TGTGCCAGCAGCTCACAGGGCTCTCGGATAGGGCCAGATACGCAGTATTTT.

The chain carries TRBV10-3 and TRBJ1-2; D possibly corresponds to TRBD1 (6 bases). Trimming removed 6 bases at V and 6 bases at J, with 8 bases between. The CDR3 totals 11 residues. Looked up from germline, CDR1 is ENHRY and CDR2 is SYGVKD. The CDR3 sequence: CAIRGGDGYTF. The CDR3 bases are TGTGCCATCAGAGGGGGGGATGGCTACACCTTC.

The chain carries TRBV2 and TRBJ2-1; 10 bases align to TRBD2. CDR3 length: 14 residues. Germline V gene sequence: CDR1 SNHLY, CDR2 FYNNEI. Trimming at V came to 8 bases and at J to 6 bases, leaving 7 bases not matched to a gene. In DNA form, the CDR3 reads TGTGCCAGCGGGTCTAGCGGGAGCAGCAATGAGCAGTTCTTC. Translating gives CASGSSGSSNEQFF.

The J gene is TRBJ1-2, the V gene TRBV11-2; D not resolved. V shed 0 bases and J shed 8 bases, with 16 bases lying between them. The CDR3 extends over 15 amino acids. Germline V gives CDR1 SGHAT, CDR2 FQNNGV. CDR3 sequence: CASSLEAQRGLGYTF. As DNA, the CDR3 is TGTGCCAGCAGCTTAGAGGCCCAACGGGGATTGGGCTACACCTTC.

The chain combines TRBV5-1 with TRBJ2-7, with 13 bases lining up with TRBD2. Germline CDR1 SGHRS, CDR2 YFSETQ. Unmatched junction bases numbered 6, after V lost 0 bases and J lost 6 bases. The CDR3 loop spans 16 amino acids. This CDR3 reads CASSLGTSGRAGEQYF. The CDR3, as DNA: TGCGCCAGCAGCTTGGGTACTAGCGGGAGGGCAGGCGAGCAGTACTTC. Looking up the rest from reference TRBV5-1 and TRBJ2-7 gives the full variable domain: KAGVTQTPRYLIKTRGQQVTLSCSPISGHRSVSWYQQTPGQGLQFLFEYFSETQRNKGNFPGRFSGRQFSNSRSEMNVSTLELGDSALYLCASSLGTSGRAGEQYFGPGTRLTVT.

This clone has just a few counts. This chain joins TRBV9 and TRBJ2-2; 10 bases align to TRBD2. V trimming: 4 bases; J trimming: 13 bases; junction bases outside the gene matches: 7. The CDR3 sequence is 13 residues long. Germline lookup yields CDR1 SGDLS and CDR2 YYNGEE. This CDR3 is CASSPPLAGLLFF. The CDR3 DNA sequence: TGTGCCAGCAGCCCCCCACTAGCGGGGCTGCTGTTTTTT.

The CDR3 protein is CASTRERSTDTQYF. The CDR3 DNA is TGTGCCAGCACTCGGGAGAGAAGCACAGATACGCAGTATTTT. The V gene is TRBV27, the J gene TRBJ2-3, with D possibly matching TRBD2 (6 bases). The germline CDR1 and CDR2 sequences are MNHEY and SMNVEV (reference sequence). The CDR3 loop spans 14 amino acids. Trimming removed 7 bases from V and 0 bases from J, with 11 bases in between.

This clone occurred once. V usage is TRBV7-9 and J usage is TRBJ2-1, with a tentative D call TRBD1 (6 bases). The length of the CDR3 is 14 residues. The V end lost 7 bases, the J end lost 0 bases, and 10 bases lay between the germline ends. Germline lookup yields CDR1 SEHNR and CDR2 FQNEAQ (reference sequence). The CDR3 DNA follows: TGTGCCAGCATGAGGGGGAGCTCCTACAATGAGCAGTTCTTC. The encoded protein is CASMRGSSYNEQFF.

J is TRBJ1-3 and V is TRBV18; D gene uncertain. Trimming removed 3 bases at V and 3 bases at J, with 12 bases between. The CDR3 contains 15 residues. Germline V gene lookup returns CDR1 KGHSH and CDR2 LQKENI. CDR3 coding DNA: TGTGCCAGCTCACCGGTGGAGTTGGGTGGAAACACCATATATTTT. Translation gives CASSPVELGGNTIYF.

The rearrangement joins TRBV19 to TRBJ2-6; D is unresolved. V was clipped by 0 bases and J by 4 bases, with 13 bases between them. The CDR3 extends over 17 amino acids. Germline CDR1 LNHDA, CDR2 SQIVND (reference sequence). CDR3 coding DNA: TGTGCCAGTAGTATAGATCGTTGGGCCCGAGGGGCCAACGTCCTGACTTTC. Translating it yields CASSIDRWARGANVLTF. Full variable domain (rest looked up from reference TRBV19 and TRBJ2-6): DGGITQSPKYLFRKEGQNVTLSCEQNLNHDAMYWYRQDPGQGLRLIYYSQIVNDFQKGDIAEGYSVSREKKESFPLTVTSAQKNPTAFYLCASSIDRWARGANVLTFGAGSRLTVL.

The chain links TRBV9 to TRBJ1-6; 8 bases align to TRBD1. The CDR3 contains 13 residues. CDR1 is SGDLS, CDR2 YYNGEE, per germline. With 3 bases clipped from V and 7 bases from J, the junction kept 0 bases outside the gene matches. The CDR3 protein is CASSGTGNSPLHF. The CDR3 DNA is TGTGCCAGCAGCGGGACAGGGAATTCACCCCTCCACTTT.

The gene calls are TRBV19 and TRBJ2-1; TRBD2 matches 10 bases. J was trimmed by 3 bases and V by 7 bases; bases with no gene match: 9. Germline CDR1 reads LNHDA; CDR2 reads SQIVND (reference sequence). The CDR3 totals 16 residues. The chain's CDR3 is CASTETPSGGYNEQFF. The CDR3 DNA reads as TGTGCCAGTACCGAAACACCTAGCGGGGGCTACAATGAGCAGTTCTTC.

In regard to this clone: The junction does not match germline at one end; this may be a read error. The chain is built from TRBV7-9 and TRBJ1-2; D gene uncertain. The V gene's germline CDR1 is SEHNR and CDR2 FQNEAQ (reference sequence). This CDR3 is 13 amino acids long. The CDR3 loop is CSSGVQATYGYTF. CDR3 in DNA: TGTTCCAGCGGCGTTCAGGCCACCTATGGCTACACCTTC.

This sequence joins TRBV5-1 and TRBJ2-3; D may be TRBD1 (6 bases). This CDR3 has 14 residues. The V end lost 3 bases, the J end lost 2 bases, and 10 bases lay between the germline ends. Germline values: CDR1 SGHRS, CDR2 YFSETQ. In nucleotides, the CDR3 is TGCGCCAGCAGCTCCGGACAGAACACAGATACGCAGTATTTT. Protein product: CASSSGQNTDTQYF.

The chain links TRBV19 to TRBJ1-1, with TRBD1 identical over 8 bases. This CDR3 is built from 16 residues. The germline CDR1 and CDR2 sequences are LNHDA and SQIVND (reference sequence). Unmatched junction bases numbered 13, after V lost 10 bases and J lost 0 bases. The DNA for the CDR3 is TGTGCCACCGAAAACCGGGACAGGAACATGAACACTGAAGCTTTCTTT. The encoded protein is CATENRDRNMNTEAFF. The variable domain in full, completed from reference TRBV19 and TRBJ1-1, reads DGGITQSPKYLFRKEGQNVTLSCEQNLNHDAMYWYRQDPGQGLRLIYYSQIVNDFQKGDIAEGYSVSREKKESFPLTVTSAQKNPTAFYLCATENRDRNMNTEAFFGQGTRLTVV.

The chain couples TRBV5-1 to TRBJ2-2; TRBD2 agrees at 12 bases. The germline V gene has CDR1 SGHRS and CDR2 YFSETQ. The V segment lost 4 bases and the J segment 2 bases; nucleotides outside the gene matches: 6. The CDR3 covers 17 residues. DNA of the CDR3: TGCGCCAGCAGCATCCGGACTAGCGGGGTAAACACCGGGGAGCTGTTTTTT. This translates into CASSIRTSGVNTGELFF.

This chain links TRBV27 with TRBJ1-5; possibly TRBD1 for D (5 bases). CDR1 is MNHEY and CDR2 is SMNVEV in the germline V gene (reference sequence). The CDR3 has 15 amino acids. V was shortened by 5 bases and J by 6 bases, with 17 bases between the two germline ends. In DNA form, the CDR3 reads TGTGCCAGCAGTCCTAGGCAGGGTAACCTTCAGCCCCAGCATTTT. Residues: CASSPRQGNLQPQHF.

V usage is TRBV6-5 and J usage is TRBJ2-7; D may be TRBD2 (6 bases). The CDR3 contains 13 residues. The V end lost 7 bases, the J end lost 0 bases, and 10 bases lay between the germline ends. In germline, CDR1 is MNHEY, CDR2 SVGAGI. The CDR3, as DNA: TGTGCCAGCACCGGGGGTAGCTCCTACGAGCAGTACTTC. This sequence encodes CASTGGSSYEQYF.

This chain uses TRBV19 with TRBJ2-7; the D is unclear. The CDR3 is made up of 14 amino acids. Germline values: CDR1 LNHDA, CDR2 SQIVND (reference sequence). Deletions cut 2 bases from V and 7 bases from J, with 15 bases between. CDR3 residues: CASSITGPEREQYF. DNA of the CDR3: TGTGCCAGTAGTATAACGGGTCCGGAGAGGGAGCAGTACTTC.

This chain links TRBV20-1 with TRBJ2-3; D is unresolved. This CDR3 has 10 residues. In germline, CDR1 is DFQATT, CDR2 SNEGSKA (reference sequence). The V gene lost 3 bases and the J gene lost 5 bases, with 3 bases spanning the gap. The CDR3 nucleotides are TGCAGTGCTAGCGGAGATACGCAGTATTTT. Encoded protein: CSASGDTQYF.

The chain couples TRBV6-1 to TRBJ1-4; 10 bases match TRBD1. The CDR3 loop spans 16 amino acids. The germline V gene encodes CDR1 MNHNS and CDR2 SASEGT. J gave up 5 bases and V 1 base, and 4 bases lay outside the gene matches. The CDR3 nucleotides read TGTGCCAGCAGTGAAGAAATGGGACAGGGGAATGAAAAACTGTTTTTT. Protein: CASSEEMGQGNEKLFF.

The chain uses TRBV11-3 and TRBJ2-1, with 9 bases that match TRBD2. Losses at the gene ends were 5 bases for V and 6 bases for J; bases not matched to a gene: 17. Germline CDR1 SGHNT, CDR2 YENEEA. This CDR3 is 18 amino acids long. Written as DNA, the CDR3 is TGTGCCAGCAGCCAGACCCTCTTCATAGCGGGGGTCGGCAATGAGCAGTTCTTC. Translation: CASSQTLFIAGVGNEQFF.

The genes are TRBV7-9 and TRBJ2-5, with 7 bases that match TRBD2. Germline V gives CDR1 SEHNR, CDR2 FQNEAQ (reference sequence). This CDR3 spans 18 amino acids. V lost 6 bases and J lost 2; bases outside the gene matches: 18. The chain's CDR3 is CASRGTAAGANRQETQYF. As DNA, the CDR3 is TGTGCCAGCAGAGGTACCGCGGCGGGAGCTAACAGGCAAGAGACCCAGTACTTC.

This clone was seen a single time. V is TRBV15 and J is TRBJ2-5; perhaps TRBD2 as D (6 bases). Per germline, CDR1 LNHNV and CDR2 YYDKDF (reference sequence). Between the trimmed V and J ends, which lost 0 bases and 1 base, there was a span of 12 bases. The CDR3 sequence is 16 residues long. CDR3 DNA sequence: TGTGCCACCAGCAGAGATGTAAGGGGACTCCAAGAGACCCAGTACTTC. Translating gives CATSRDVRGLQETQYF.

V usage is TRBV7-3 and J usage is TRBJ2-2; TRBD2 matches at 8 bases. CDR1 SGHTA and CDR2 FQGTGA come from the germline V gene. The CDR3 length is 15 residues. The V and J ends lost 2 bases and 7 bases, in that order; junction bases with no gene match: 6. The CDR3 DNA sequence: TGTGCCAGCAGCTTAGGGACTAGGAAAGGCGGGGAGCTGTTTTTT. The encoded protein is CASSLGTRKGGELFF.

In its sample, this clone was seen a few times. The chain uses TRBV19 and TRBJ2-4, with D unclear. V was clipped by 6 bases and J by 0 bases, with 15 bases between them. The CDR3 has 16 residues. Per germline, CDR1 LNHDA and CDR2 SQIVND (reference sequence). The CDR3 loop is CASSYEAALAKNIQYF. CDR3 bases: TGTGCCAGTAGCTATGAGGCTGCATTAGCCAAAAACATTCAGTACTTC. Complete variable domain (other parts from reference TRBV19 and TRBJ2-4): DGGITQSPKYLFRKEGQNVTLSCEQNLNHDAMYWYRQDPGQGLRLIYYSQIVNDFQKGDIAEGYSVSREKKESFPLTVTSAQKNPTAFYLCASSYEAALAKNIQYFGAGTRLSVL.